The following is a TCR beta chain sequence with its context. Other DNA variants within this sample encode the same CDR3. This entry comes from a study of blood T cell repertoires in COVID-19. Germline CDR1 reads SQVTM; CDR2 reads ANQGSEA. The CDR3 is 16 residues long. V shed 0 bases and J 0 bases; nucleotides not matched to a gene: 8. Methods used by the authors: Using reference gene primer amplification, nucleated cell counts were estimated. Sequencing used immunoSEQ multiplex PCR; TCRdb keeps in-frame clones, though not all of them. D and trimming were read from the DNA, whereas the V and J calls and clone size are those reported in that table. The profile shows 97,000 or so clones, around 81% of them singletons.

This receptor was identified in a man aged 55 to 70 with acute or convalescent COVID-19. This rearrangement joins TRBV29-1 to TRBJ2-7; TRBD2 matches 7 bases. Material: peripheral blood. The CDR3 is CSVEDEGGRSSYEQYF. Here the CDR3 DNA reads TGCAGCGTTGAAGATGAGGGAGGGAGGTCCTCCTACGAGCAGTACTTC.